This T cell receptor (beta chain) was documented in a study of PD-1 and CTLA-4 blockade in melanoma (dated by TCRdb to the early 2020s). Notes on the research overall: The study compared how PD-1 blockade and CTLA-4 blockade affected the melanoma-reactive CD8 T cell response in patients with melanoma.

In the case of this clone: Its cognate antigen has yet to be identified. Per-nucleotide qualities are absent, and no much larger clonotype sits a single base away.

The library was built by means of the immunoSEQ multiplex PCR assay. The source is immuneACCESS, and TCRdb retained only in-frame sequences with V and J called. Part of the clones is not carried over; for the studies checked, unresolved V genes explain less than half of this, and the remainder is unexplained. The sample table records about 31,000 clones; 80% to 95% of these occur just once. The ten largest clones represent roughly 9% of the sample. Trimming removed 4 bases from V and 4 bases from J; the gene matches leave 16 bases unexplained. Based on the germline V gene, the CDR1 and CDR2 sequences are WSHSY and SAAADI. The CDR3 covers 17 residues, taking in both the cysteine and the phenylalanine. CDR3 DNA is the only sequence kept; it has 51 bases, read in frame from the first base.

The origin of this receptor is a human donor with melanoma. This chain joins TRBV10-2 to TRBJ2-7; the junction holds 7 bases that match TRBD1. Sequencing was performed on CD8+ T cells from peripheral blood, taken from a patient given anti-PD-1 treatment. The nucleotides are TGCGCCAGCAGTGCGTTCAGACCCCGGGACAGCCGATACGAGCAGTACTTC. Its protein is CASSAFRPRDSRYEQYF.